This T cell receptor beta chain is from a study of OX40 agonist ivuxolimab in advanced cancers. A remark on this clone: The target antigen is unknown.

The CDR3 contains 15 residues. Between the trimmed V and J ends, which lost 9 bases and 5 bases, there was a span of 20 bases. CDR1 LNHDA and CDR2 SQIVND come from the germline V gene (reference sequence). Study-wide results and limits: Doses of 0.1 to 3.0 mg/kg were accompanied by clonal expansion of CD4+ and CD8+ blood T cells by week 6. At 0.1-3.0 mg/kg, partial responders had clonal expansion among the lowest observed.

The table came from immunoSEQ multiplex PCR; TCRdb's copy has only in-frame clones and leaves some out. The table shows 50,000 or so clones, with about 86% occurring only once. This clonotype was sampled from an adult with an advanced solid tumor such as melanoma, head and neck, liver or kidney cancer. This specimen consisted of CD4+ or CD8+ T cells sorted from blood, obtained in a trial of the OX40 agonist ivuxolimab. This chain joins TRBV19 and TRBJ2-1, with a weak D call TRBD1 (6 bases). CDR3 sequence: CASLGVWGLDNEQFF. As DNA, the CDR3 is TGTGCCAGCCTGGGTGTGTGGGGGCTAGACAATGAGCAGTTCTTC.